This is a list of T cell receptor beta chains from one sample in a study of sequential checkpoint blockade in melanoma. The protocol was immunoSEQ multiplex PCR, while the TCRdb copy is restricted to in-frame clones and leaves out a portion. The sample lists 35,000 to 50,000 clones, 86% occurring once. This specimen consisted of CD8+ T cells sorted from blood (inferred from file names), obtained from a patient given nivolumab and ipilimumab in sequence. These receptors were obtained from a human donor with melanoma. Each CDR3 is given with its conserved first and last residue. A D gene is named only where the DNA matches it firmly. Clone size, where shown, is once, few, many, or a class for clones that have expanded.

CDR3 protein	CDR3 DNA	D gene	V gene	CDR3 length	J gene	clone size
CASSLGVAGTYNEQFF	TGTGCCAGCAGTTTAGGGGTAGCGGGAACCTACAATGAGCAGTTCTTC	TRBD2	TRBV28	16	TRBJ2-1	-
CASSQKTSDTDTQYF	TGCGCCAGCAGCCAAAAGACTAGCGACACAGATACGCAGTATTTT	TRBD2	TRBV4-1	15	TRBJ2-3	-
CASGAGTGGIDEQFF	TGTGCTAGTGGTGCCGGGACAGGGGGCATCGATGAGCAGTTCTTC	TRBD1	TRBV12-5	15	TRBJ2-1	-
CAVRGTSENEQFF	TGTGCCGTTAGGGGGACTAGCGAGAATGAGCAGTTCTTC	TRBD2	TRBV15	13	TRBJ2-1	-
CASSLFPSGRGDTQYF	TGTGCCAGCAGTTTATTTCCTAGCGGGAGAGGAGATACGCAGTATTTT	TRBD2	TRBV27	16	TRBJ2-3	-
CASSMGDRLASYNEQFF	TGTGCCAGTAGTATGGGTGACAGGCTAGCCTCCTACAATGAGCAGTTCTTC	-	TRBV19	17	TRBJ2-1	-
CASSHYLAYEQYF	TGTGCCAGCAGCCACTATTTGGCCTACGAGCAGTACTTC	-	TRBV4-2	13	TRBJ2-7	-
CASSVVTPGGRNPSGANVLTF	TGTGCCAGCAGCGTAGTAACACCCGGAGGTAGGAACCCCTCTGGGGCCAACGTCCTGACTTTC	-	TRBV9	21	TRBJ2-6	-
CASSYLQGAFAEAFF	TGCGCCAGCAGCTACCTTCAGGGGGCTTTTGCTGAAGCTTTCTTT	TRBD1	TRBV4-3	15	TRBJ1-1	-
CAGSTGGGGQPQHF	TGTGCCGGCTCGACAGGGGGCGGGGGTCAGCCCCAGCATTTT	TRBD1	TRBV28	14	TRBJ1-5	-
CASSMTGFSYNEQFF	TGTGCCAGTAGTATGACAGGGTTTTCCTACAATGAGCAGTTCTTC	TRBD1	TRBV19	15	TRBJ2-1	-
CASSQTPGGGGGYTF	TGCGCCAGCAGCCAAACTCCCGGGGGGGGTGGAGGCTACACCTTC	-	TRBV4-1	15	TRBJ1-2	-
CASSLKIQGEQYF	TGTGCCAGCAGTTTAAAGATCCAGGGCGAGCAGTACTTC	-	TRBV28	13	TRBJ2-7	once
CASSAPLGVNTGELFF	TGTGCCAGCAGCGCCCCGCTCGGGGTTAACACCGGGGAGCTGTTTTTT	-	TRBV9	16	TRBJ2-2	-
CASSPSGLAGDNEQFF	TGCGCCAGCAGCCCCTCGGGACTAGCGGGCGACAATGAGCAGTTCTTC	TRBD2	TRBV4-1	16	TRBJ2-1	-
CASSIDRGQGQPQHF	TGCGCCAGCAGCATCGACAGGGGGCAAGGTCAGCCCCAGCATTTT	TRBD1	TRBV5-1	15	TRBJ1-5	few
CSATLRQGGTEAFF	TGCAGCGCGACTTTGCGACAGGGAGGCACTGAAGCTTTCTTT	TRBD1	TRBV29-1	14	TRBJ1-1	-
CSARLVYEQFF	TGCAGTGCTAGACTAGTCTATGAGCAGTTCTTC	-	TRBV20-1	11	TRBJ2-1	few
CASSLGGLYEQYF	TGTGCCAGCAGTTTAGGGGGACTCTACGAGCAGTACTTC	-	TRBV27	13	TRBJ2-7	-
CASSDSGSSTGELFF	TGCGCCAGCAGTGATTCCGGGAGCAGCACCGGGGAGCTGTTTTTT	-	TRBV10-1	15	TRBJ2-2	-
CASSPGGESYEQYF	TGTGCCAGCAGCCCCGGGGGGGAGTCCTACGAGCAGTACTTC	TRBD2	TRBV11-2	14	TRBJ2-7	-
CASSLAQGLRGYTF	TGTGCCAGCAGCTTAGCACAGGGGCTAAGGGGCTACACCTTC	TRBD1	TRBV7-9	14	TRBJ1-2	few
CASSMTSGSGNEQFF	TGTGCCAGTAGTATGACTAGCGGGAGTGGCAATGAGCAGTTCTTC	TRBD2	TRBV19	15	TRBJ2-1	-
CSALDSSGANVLTF	TGCAGCGCCCTCGACAGCTCTGGGGCCAACGTCCTGACTTTC	-	TRBV29-1	14	TRBJ2-6	-
CASSPINMGDEQYF	TGTGCCAGCAGCCCCATCAACATGGGCGACGAGCAGTACTTC	-	TRBV6-5	14	TRBJ2-7	-
CASSVTGGAGQPQHF	TGTGCCAGCAGCGTTACAGGGGGCGCGGGTCAGCCCCAGCATTTT	TRBD1	TRBV9	15	TRBJ1-5	-
CASSWGTANYGYTF	TGTGCCAGCAGCTGGGGGACAGCTAACTATGGCTACACCTTC	TRBD1	TRBV5-4	14	TRBJ1-2	-
CASSIPARVVNTEAFF	TGTGCCAGTAGTATCCCCGCGCGGGTCGTGAACACTGAAGCTTTCTTT	-	TRBV19	16	TRBJ1-1	-
CASSPRDQPQHF	TGTGCCAGCAGCCCCAGGGATCAGCCCCAGCATTTT	-	TRBV5-4	12	TRBJ1-5	-
CASPPGTTRRDEQFF	TGTGCCAGCCCACCCGGGACAACCCGCCGGGATGAGCAGTTCTTC	-	TRBV2	15	TRBJ2-1	-
CSGMTGYNEKLFF	TGCAGCGGAATGACAGGTTATAATGAAAAACTGTTTTTT	-	TRBV29-1	13	TRBJ1-4	-
CASSADREWQPQHF	TGTGCCAGCAGCGCGGACAGGGAGTGGCAGCCCCAGCATTTT	TRBD1	TRBV7-6	14	TRBJ1-5	-
CASSIAGELFF	TGTGCCAGTTCAATAGCCGGGGAGCTGTTTTTT	-	TRBV7-9	11	TRBJ2-2	-
CASSRGLGPGNIQYF	TGTGCCAGCAGCCGGGGACTAGGTCCGGGGAACATTCAGTACTTC	TRBD2	TRBV6-5	15	TRBJ2-4	-
CASSELDPMISEQFF	TGCGCCAGCAGTGAGCTCGATCCTATGATTTCTGAGCAGTTCTTC	-	TRBV10-2	15	TRBJ2-1	-
CASSHRTGSEQYF	TGCGCCAGCAGCCACCGGACAGGGTCCGAGCAGTACTTC	TRBD1	TRBV4-1	13	TRBJ2-7	once
CASSEINRSNYGYTF	TGCGCCAGCAGTGAGATCAACAGGTCTAACTATGGCTACACCTTC	-	TRBV10-2	15	TRBJ1-2	-
CASSSEGDYGYTF	TGTGCCAGCAGCTCTGAGGGGGACTATGGCTACACCTTC	-	TRBV7-2	13	TRBJ1-2	-
CASTFRQGRDGYTF	TGTGCCAGCACATTCCGACAGGGCCGGGATGGCTACACCTTC	TRBD1	TRBV6-6	14	TRBJ1-2	-
CASSDGGGQLGYGYTF	TGCGCCAGCAGCGATGGCGGGGGCCAGCTAGGATATGGCTACACCTTC	-	TRBV4-1	16	TRBJ1-2	once
CASSRWREWDGETQYF	TGTGCCAGCAGCCGATGGCGGGAGTGGGACGGGGAGACCCAGTACTTC	TRBD2	TRBV5-4	16	TRBJ2-5	once
CSVDRGGTEAFF	TGCAGCGTTGATCGCGGGGGAACTGAAGCTTTCTTT	-	TRBV29-1	12	TRBJ1-1	-
CASSEAGLREQYF	TGTGCCAGCAGTGAGGCAGGGTTGAGAGAGCAGTACTTC	-	TRBV25-1	13	TRBJ2-7	-
CASSPDRGLWNEQFF	TGTGCCAGCAGTCCCGACAGGGGTTTATGGAATGAGCAGTTCTTC	TRBD1	TRBV27	15	TRBJ2-1	-
CASIFQGSNTEAFF	TGTGCCAGCATCTTTCAGGGGTCGAACACTGAAGCTTTCTTT	-	TRBV28	14	TRBJ1-1	-
CASSPIRYNEQYF	TGTGCCAGCAGTCCAATCCGATACAACGAGCAGTACTTC	-	TRBV27	13	TRBJ2-7	-
CASSQDLGLAGETDTQYF	TGTGCCAGCAGCCAAGATTTGGGACTAGCGGGAGAAACAGATACGCAGTATTTT	TRBD2	TRBV14	18	TRBJ2-3	-
CASSFADMNTEAFF	TGTGCCAGCAGTTTTGCAGACATGAACACTGAAGCTTTCTTT	-	TRBV6-6	14	TRBJ1-1	-
CASSETGWETQYF	TGTGCCAGCAGCGAAACAGGGTGGGAGACCCAGTACTTC	-	TRBV9	13	TRBJ2-5	once
CASSQAGEGRGGTEAFF	TGTGCCAGCAGCCAAGCGGGGGAGGGCCGGGGGGGCACTGAAGCTTTCTTT	-	TRBV4-2	17	TRBJ1-1	-
CASYRTEGYNEQFF	TGTGCCAGTTACCGGACAGAAGGCTACAATGAGCAGTTCTTC	-	TRBV28	14	TRBJ2-1	-
CASSLTGELFF	TGTGCCAGCAGCCTCACCGGGGAGCTGTTTTTT	-	TRBV27	11	TRBJ2-2	-
CASSPGITLTYEQYF	TGTGCCAGCAGTCCGGGGATCACCCTTACCTACGAGCAGTACTTC	-	TRBV27	15	TRBJ2-7	-
CASSLGAHEQYF	TGTGCCAGCAGTTTAGGGGCCCACGAGCAGTACTTC	-	TRBV28	12	TRBJ2-7	-
CASSVLSGGNTEAFF	TGTGCCAGCAGCGTACTGTCAGGGGGTAACACTGAAGCTTTCTTT	TRBD1	TRBV9	15	TRBJ1-1	-
CASSLLGAGAEAFF	TGTGCCAGCAGTTTGTTAGGGGCAGGGGCTGAAGCTTTCTTT	-	TRBV27	14	TRBJ1-1	-
CASSFTELLNQPQHF	TGTGCCAGCAGTTTTACAGAGCTCCTTAATCAGCCCCAGCATTTT	-	TRBV2	15	TRBJ1-5	-
CASRDGGTEAFF	TGTGCCAGCAGGGACGGCGGTACTGAAGCTTTCTTT	-	TRBV6-4	12	TRBJ1-1	-
CSVEDRLAGAYEQFF	TGCAGCGTTGAAGATCGGCTAGCGGGAGCCTATGAGCAGTTCTTC	TRBD2	TRBV29-1	15	TRBJ2-1	-